The present T cell receptor beta chain was sequenced within a study of T cells in Graves' hyperthyroidism and ophthalmopathy. Study-wide results and limits: Most expanded thyroid clonotypes above 0.001 also appeared in blood. Stable hyperthyroidism was separated from ophthalmopathy by a model based on 13 V-J features.

Trimming took 0 bases from V and 3 from J; bases not matched to a gene: 7. The CDR3 sequence is 17 residues long. The germline V gene has CDR1 DFQATT and CDR2 SNEGSKA (reference sequence). Amplification yielded TCR beta CDR3 regions, with RNA transcripts as the source. In the first-round RT-PCR of the TCR CDR3, the HTBI primer set was used. Each CDR3 protein gets one entry after TCRdb re-called the multiplex PCR reads with MiXCR. The sample comprises approximately 400,000 distinct CDR3 sequences, 15% to 17% of which are singletons, and approximately 8% rests with the top ten. A remark on this clonotype: Its antigen is currently unknown.

About 10 ml of fresh peripheral blood supplied the PBMCs. Source material: blood. This TCR derives from a woman aged 18-29 years with Graves' hyperthyroidism. The V gene is TRBV20-1, the J gene TRBJ2-3, with 12 bases that match TRBD2. CDR3 amino acids: CSARDPLAGGRTDTQYF. For the CDR3, the DNA is TGCAGTGCTAGAGATCCCCTAGCGGGGGGGCGGACAGATACGCAGTATTTT.